The 7 T cell receptor beta chains in this list originate from one sample, sequenced in a study of blood T cells in healthy people across ages. It was with a sample-barcoded 5' primer and a J-beta primer mix that a second PCR of roughly 6 to 12 cycles was run. TCRdb re-analysed the 5' RACE reads in MiXCR, keeping a single row per CDR3 protein. Of about 1.1 million distinct CDR3 sequences listed, roughly two fifths are singletons. The sequenced material came from blood. Receptor source: a man younger than 35 in good health.

The V gene is TRBV20-1, the J gene TRBJ2-1; 8 bases fit TRBD2. Germline CDR1 reads DFQATT; CDR2 reads SNEGSKA (reference sequence). The trim removed 6 bases at V and 10 bases at J, leaving 14 bases unmatched. There are 14 residues in the CDR3. The CDR3, as DNA: TGCAGTGCCCCGCCTAGCGGGCCTACAATGGAGCAGTTCTTC. Translating gives CSAPPSGPTMEQFF.

This clonotype was detected a few times. The chain uses TRBV20-1 and TRBJ1-5; weak D call: TRBD1 (6 bases). V was pared by 2 bases and J by 4 bases, with 12 bases between. Germline CDR1 reads DFQATT; CDR2 reads SNEGSKA (reference sequence). The CDR3 consists of 14 residues. DNA for the CDR3: TGCAGTGCTAGACAGGGGTTGGTGAATCAGCCCCAGCATTTT. This sequence encodes CSARQGLVNQPQHF.

This chain links TRBV20-1 with TRBJ2-1; no definite D call. CDR3 length: 14 residues. Germline assignment: CDR1 DFQATT and CDR2 SNEGSKA (reference sequence). The V and J ends lost 5 bases and 6 bases respectively, with 17 bases between them. The CDR3 coding sequence is TGCAGTGCTCTTGAGGTTGGGGTCAGCAATGAGCAGTTCTTC. Its protein is CSALEVGVSNEQFF.

With respect to this clonotype: The junction departs from the called germline gene at one end, perhaps through a read error. The chain has TRBV19 and TRBJ2-2; D might be TRBD2 (6 bases). The CDR3 is made up of 14 amino acids. Germline V gene sequence: CDR1 LNHDA, CDR2 SQIVND (reference sequence). CDR3 DNA: TGTGCCAGTGCCCGGGACCCGAACACCGGGGGGCTGTTTTTT. It yields the protein CASARDPNTGGLFF.

This sequence joins TRBV4-3 and TRBJ2-7; the D gene is possibly TRBD2 (7 bases). The CDR3 loop spans 17 amino acids. CDR1 and CDR2 from the germline V gene are LGHNA and YSLEER. V was clipped by 0 bases and J by 7 bases, with 22 bases between them. In DNA form, the CDR3 reads TGCGCCAGCAGCCAAGATTTTTTGCGGGGGCCTGACAATGAGCAGTACTTC. It encodes CASSQDFLRGPDNEQYF.

This clonotype has a count of ten or more. The rearrangement joins TRBV5-1 to TRBJ2-7, with 8 bases fitting TRBD1. This CDR3 comprises 14 residues. The V segment lost 1 base and the J segment 5 bases; nucleotides outside the gene matches: 5. Germline CDR1 reads SGHRS; CDR2 reads YFSETQ. The CDR3 is CASSLQQGVNEQYF. DNA of the CDR3: TGCGCCAGCAGCTTGCAACAGGGGGTAAACGAGCAGTACTTC.

The V gene is TRBV7-2, the J gene TRBJ1-5, with D maybe TRBD1 (6 bases). The CDR3 runs to 16 residues. Trimming took 5 bases from V and 4 from J, leaving 18 bases between them. Germline V gene lookup returns CDR1 SGHTA and CDR2 FQGNSA. The chain's CDR3 is CASSPPGEYSNQPQHF. In DNA, the CDR3 is TGTGCCAGCAGCCCGCCAGGGGAATATAGTAATCAGCCCCAGCATTTT.